A selection of T cell receptor beta chains follows, all from one sample in a study of somatic mutations in cytotoxic T cells in rheumatoid arthritis. Measured with immunoSEQ multiplex PCR; TCRdb has only the in-frame clones, and not every one. The data show over 15,000 clones, around 86% seen once. Material: CD8+ T cells sorted from blood. The receptors here all came from a young man with rheumatoid arthritis. Each CDR3 is given with its conserved first and last residue. Each record gives: clone size, V gene, J gene, D gene, CDR3 DNA, CDR3 protein. D genes are given only for firm matches. Size tells how often a clone was seen (once, few, many) or the class of an expanded clone, and some rows leave it out.

.,TRBV27,TRBJ2-1,TRBD2,TGTGCCTGTGGAACTAGCGGGGGCCTCTACAATGAGCAGTTCTTC,CACGTSGGLYNEQFF
.,TRBV4-1,TRBJ1-6,TRBD1,TGCGCCAGCAGCCCCAACGACAGGGGGGAGAATTCACCCCTCCACTTT,CASSPNDRGENSPLHF
.,TRBV6-6,TRBJ1-6,TRBD1,TGTGCCAGCTTCGACAGGGGCAATTCACCCCTCCACTTT,CASFDRGNSPLHF
.,TRBV6-1,TRBJ2-3,.,TGTGCCAGCAGTGAAGGTGGGGGTGGCACAGATACGCAGTATTTT,CASSEGGGGTDTQYF
.,TRBV19,TRBJ2-6,.,TGTGCCAGTAGTATCGGATTTTCTGGGGCCAACGTCCTGACTTTC,CASSIGFSGANVLTF
.,TRBV6-1,TRBJ2-1,.,TGTGCCAGCAGTGAAGCGGGTATCGTGGAGGAAGGTTATACCAATGAGCAGTTCTTC,CASSEAGIVEEGYTNEQFF
.,TRBV4-1,TRBJ2-1,TRBD1,TGCGCCAGCAGCCAAACAGGGGCATACGCGTTCTTC,CASSQTGAYAFF
.,TRBV4-1,TRBJ1-2,TRBD1,TGCGCCAGCAGCCTGGGACAGCTATCTAACTATGGCTACACCTTC,CASSLGQLSNYGYTF
once,TRBV7-9,TRBJ1-6,TRBD1,TGTGCCAGCAGCCCGACGACAGGGGGTTTCTTCTCACCCCTCCACTTT,CASSPTTGGFFSPLHF
.,TRBV29-1,TRBJ2-7,.,TGCAGCGGTTTATTTAGACGAGGACTGCAAAGCTCCTACGAGCAGTACTTC,CSGLFRRGLQSSYEQYF
.,TRBV27,TRBJ2-7,TRBD2,TGTGCCAGCAGTCCAGCGGGGGGACGCTACGAGCAGTACTTC,CASSPAGGRYEQYF
.,TRBV29-1,TRBJ2-5,.,TGCAGCGCCCGTGGGGGGGGGCGTTCAGAGACCCAGTACTTC,CSARGGGRSETQYF
few,TRBV2,TRBJ1-5,.,TGTGCCAGCGTAATCAATAGCAATCAGCCCCAGCATTTT,CASVINSNQPQHF
.,TRBV10-3,TRBJ2-7,.,TGTGCCATCAGTTTGGACAGCTACGAGCAGTACTTC,CAISLDSYEQYF
few,TRBV29-1,TRBJ1-1,.,TGCAGCGTTGAGAGGCTGGGACCTCGGGCTGAAGCTTTCTTT,CSVERLGPRAEAFF
.,TRBV14,TRBJ2-7,TRBD1,TGTGCCAGCAGCCCCTGGACAGGTCTTGGCTACGAGCAGTACTTC,CASSPWTGLGYEQYF
.,TRBV4-3,TRBJ1-2,.,TGCGCCAGCAGCGGGTGGGGGAATAACTATGGCTACACCTTC,CASSGWGNNYGYTF